The source of this T cell receptor (beta chain) is a study of T cells after yellow fever vaccination. The sample holds a few counts of this clonotype. Each CDR3 protein is one row after TCRdb ran MiXCR on the 5' RACE reads. The sample shows 150,000 to 200,000 distinct CDR3 sequences, roughly 9.6% of them seen only once. Germline values: CDR1 SGHTA, CDR2 FQGTGA. The CDR3 is 18 residues long. V was pared by 4 bases and J by 3 bases, with 22 bases between. The source of this sequence is a man aged 18 to 30 who received the YFV17D yellow fever vaccine. The sample in question was CD8+ T cells sorted from PBMCs, obtained 15 days after the yellow fever booster vaccination. This chain uses TRBV7-3 with TRBJ2-1; D gene uncertain. For the CDR3, the DNA is TGTGCCAGCAGCTCCGAACCCCCTACCTCCGATAGCTACAATGAGCAGTTCTTC. Its protein product is CASSSEPPTSDSYNEQFF. The entire variable domain, with the rest obtained from reference TRBV7-3 and TRBJ2-1, is as follows: GAGVSQTPSNKVTEKGKYVELRCDPISGHTALYWYRQSLGQGPEFLIYFQGTGAADDSGLPNDRFFAVRPEGSVSTLKIQRTERGDSAVYLCASSSEPPTSDSYNEQFFGPGTRLTVL.